This passage covers 8 T cell receptor beta chains from one sample sequenced in a study of CD8 T cells in Susac syndrome. When the RNA was reverse transcribed, random hexamers were used with an input of roughly 0.5 to 1 ug. TCRdb passed the immunoSEQ multiplex PCR reads through MiXCR, listing each CDR3 protein once. The table includes about 160,000 distinct CDR3 sequences, approximately 95% detected once. Sequencing used CD4+ T cells from PBMCs. The receptors derive from a human donor with Susac syndrome.

The gene calls are TRBV29-1 and TRBJ2-5, with D perhaps TRBD2 (6 bases). The CDR3 has 11 residues. Trimming pared 7 bases from V and 5 bases from J, leaving 11 bases between. CDR1 and CDR2 from the germline V gene are SQVTM and ANQGSEA. The CDR3 nucleotides read TGCAGCGCCCTAGGGAGGGAGACCCAGTACTTC. As protein: CSALGRETQYF. Looking up the rest from reference TRBV29-1 and TRBJ2-5 gives the full variable domain: SAVISQKPSRDICQRGTSLTIQCQVDSQVTMMFWYRQQPGQSLTLIATANQGSEATYESGFVIDKFPISRPNLTFSTLTVSNMSPEDSSIYLCSALGRETQYFGPGTRLLVL.

V usage is TRBV30 and J usage is TRBJ2-7; 9 bases are a match to TRBD2. The CDR3 consists of 15 residues. Losses at the gene ends were 3 bases for V and 4 bases for J; bases not matched to a gene: 10. Germline values: CDR1 GTSNPN, CDR2 SVGIG (reference sequence). DNA for the CDR3: TGTGCCTGGAGCCCTGGGGCTAGCGGGACATACGAGCAGTACTTC. Translation gives CAWSPGASGTYEQYF.

The rearrangement links TRBV4-3 to TRBJ2-2, with 7 bases matching TRBD1. Germline CDR1 LGHNA, CDR2 YSLEER. The CDR3 has 17 residues. J was trimmed by 4 bases and V by 0 bases; bases with no gene match: 8. As DNA, the CDR3 is TGCGCCAGCAGCCAAGAATTTAGTCAGGGGGTCACCGGGGAGCTGTTTTTT. The encoded protein is CASSQEFSQGVTGELFF.

This sequence joins TRBV7-2 and TRBJ2-1; perhaps TRBD2 as D (6 bases). Germline assignment: CDR1 SGHTA and CDR2 FQGNSA. This CDR3 is built from 13 residues. V lost 5 bases and J lost 10, with 15 bases in between. CDR3 nucleotide sequence: TGTGCCAGCAGCCAGGGAGGTCGAGGAGAGCAGTTCTTC. It codes for CASSQGGRGEQFF.

CDR3 bases: TGTGCCAGCAGCGGGCCCGCTCGCCATGAGCAGTTCTTC. It encodes CASSGPARHEQFF. The rearrangement uses TRBV7-2 and TRBJ2-1; no clear D. Germline values: CDR1 SGHTA, CDR2 FQGNSA. This CDR3 has 13 amino acids. Trimming took off 5 bases at V and 8 bases at J, with 13 bases between the two ends.

This chain joins TRBV29-1 and TRBJ2-1; no firm D call. CDR3 length: 14 amino acids. Trimming removed 1 base at V and 2 bases at J, with 9 bases between. In germline, CDR1 is SQVTM, CDR2 ANQGSEA. The CDR3 spells CSVEGKRTYNEQFF. The CDR3 coding sequence is TGCAGCGTTGAAGGAAAGCGAACCTACAATGAGCAGTTCTTC.

This clonotype was detected a few times. The chain uses TRBV28 and TRBJ2-1; TRBD2 matches at 11 bases. Trimming removed 6 bases from V and 5 bases from J; junction bases left unmatched: 6. CDR3 size: 15 residues. CDR1 is MDHEN, CDR2 SYDVKM, per germline. For the CDR3, the DNA is TGTGCCAGCAGGGAACTACTAGCGGGGGACAATGAGCAGTTCTTC. Residues: CASRELLAGDNEQFF.

The chain joins TRBV7-2 to TRBJ2-7; 12 positions agree with TRBD2. The CDR3 is 16 amino acids. Germline lookup yields CDR1 SGHTA and CDR2 FQGNSA. The V segment lost 3 bases and the J segment 7 bases; nucleotides outside the gene matches: 10. CDR3 in amino acids: CASSFYPTSGRDEQYF. The DNA of the CDR3 is TGTGCCAGCAGCTTTTACCCGACTAGCGGGAGAGATGAGCAGTACTTC.